This is a list of T cell receptor beta chains from one sample in a study of PD-1 blockade in mismatch repair-deficient tumors. TCRdb's table, derived via immunoSEQ multiplex PCR, lists solely in-frame clones and lacks some. This repertoire shows 45,000 to 55,000 clones, around 85% found once; its top ten account for 6.5% to 9%. The source was peripheral blood, collected roughly 19 weeks after starting pembrolizumab. These TCRs come from an adult with mismatch repair-deficient cancer. The CDR3 runs from the conserved cysteine through the conserved F or W. The D gene is left open where the match is weak. Expanded clones get a size class; other rows say once, few or many, or leave the size out.

cdr3_aa | cdr3_nt | d_call | clone_size | v_call | cdr3_length | j_call
CASSLLDSYEQYF | TGTGCCAGCAGCCTCCTAGACTCCTACGAGCAGTACTTC | . | . | TRBV9 | 13 | TRBJ2-7
CASSPVTGKRSIYGYTF | TGTGCCAGCTCACCGGTAACAGGGAAGCGGTCTATCTATGGCTACACCTTC | . | . | TRBV18 | 17 | TRBJ1-2
CASSDKNTGELFF | TGTGCCAGCAGTGACAAGAACACCGGGGAGCTGTTTTTT | . | . | TRBV2 | 13 | TRBJ2-2
CASTPSQFFGEQFF | TGTGCCAGTACCCCCTCTCAATTTTTCGGCGAGCAGTTCTTC | . | . | TRBV2 | 14 | TRBJ2-1
CSVGTFGDTQYF | TGCAGCGTTGGGACCTTCGGGGATACGCAGTATTTT | . | . | TRBV29-1 | 12 | TRBJ2-3
CASSVRQGVYTF | TGTGCCAGCAGCGTCAGACAGGGGGTCTACACCTTC | TRBD1 | . | TRBV9 | 12 | TRBJ1-2
CASSQRGGSGSGGWNEQFF | TGTGCCAGCAGCCAGAGGGGGGGTAGCGGGAGCGGAGGGTGGAATGAGCAGTTCTTC | TRBD2 | . | TRBV4-2 | 19 | TRBJ2-1
CASSGTGTNTQYF | TGTGCCAGCAGCGGAACAGGGACAAATACGCAGTATTTT | . | . | TRBV21-1 | 13 | TRBJ2-3
CASRTRQGSNQPQHF | TGTGCCAGTAGAACACGACAGGGAAGCAATCAGCCCCAGCATTTT | TRBD1 | . | TRBV19 | 15 | TRBJ1-5
CSVTTGAEQYF | TGCAGCGTAACGACAGGGGCCGAGCAGTACTTC | TRBD1 | few | TRBV29-1 | 11 | TRBJ2-7
CASPQNSSGNTIYF | TGTGCCAGCCCCCAGAACAGCTCTGGAAACACCATATATTTT | . | . | TRBV21-1 | 14 | TRBJ1-3